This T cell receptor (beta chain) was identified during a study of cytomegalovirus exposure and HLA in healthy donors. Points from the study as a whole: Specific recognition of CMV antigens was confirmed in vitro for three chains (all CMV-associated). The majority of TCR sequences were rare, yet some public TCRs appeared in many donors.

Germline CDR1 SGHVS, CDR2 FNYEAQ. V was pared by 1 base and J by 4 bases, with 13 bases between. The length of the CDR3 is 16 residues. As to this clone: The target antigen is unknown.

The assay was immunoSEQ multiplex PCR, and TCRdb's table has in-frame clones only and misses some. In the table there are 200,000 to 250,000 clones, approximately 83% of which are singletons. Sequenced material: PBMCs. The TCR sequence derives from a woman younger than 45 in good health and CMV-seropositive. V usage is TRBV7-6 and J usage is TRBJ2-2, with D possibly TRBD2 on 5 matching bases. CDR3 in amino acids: CASSLERGEVTGELFF. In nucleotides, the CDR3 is TGTGCCAGCAGCTTAGAACGGGGAGAGGTCACCGGGGAGCTGTTTTTT.